The clone carrying this T cell receptor beta chain was counted a few times. The antigen remains undetermined. The data originate from a study of response to subunit inactivated influenza vaccine. Study-wide results and limits: Authors suggested each seasonal influenza vaccination recruits few new T cells.

MiXCR was run by TCRdb on the RT-PCR reads, yielding one entry per CDR3 protein. Of 710,000 or so distinct CDR3 sequences listed, less than 20% are singletons. This CDR3 region has 16 residues. Trimming cost V 4 bases and J 6 bases; bases outside gene matches: 12. The input for sequencing was PBMCs from blood, taken 11 to 12 days after vaccination. The chain is built from TRBV12-3 or TRBV12-4 and TRBJ1-5, with 7 positions matching TRBD1. This sequence was found in a man aged 45-65 years who received an inactivated influenza vaccine. The CDR3 DNA sequence: TGTGCCAGCAGTTCAAGTCCAGGGACAGTGGGTCAGCCCCAGCATTTT. Translation gives CASSSSPGTVGQPQHF.